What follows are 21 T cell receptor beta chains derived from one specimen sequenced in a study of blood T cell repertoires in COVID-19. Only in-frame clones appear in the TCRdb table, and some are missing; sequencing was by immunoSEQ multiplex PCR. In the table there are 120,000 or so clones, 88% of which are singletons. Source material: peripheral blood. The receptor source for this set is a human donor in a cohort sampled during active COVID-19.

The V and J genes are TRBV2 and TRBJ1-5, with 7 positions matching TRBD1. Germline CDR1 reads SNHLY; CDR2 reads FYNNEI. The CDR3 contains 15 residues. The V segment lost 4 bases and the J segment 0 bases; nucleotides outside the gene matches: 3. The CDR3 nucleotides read TGTGCCAGCAGTGTCAGGGGGACTAGCAATCAGCCCCAGCATTTT. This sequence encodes CASSVRGTSNQPQHF. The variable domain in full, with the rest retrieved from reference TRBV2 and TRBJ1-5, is EPEVTQTPSHQVTQMGQEVILRCVPISNHLYFYWYRQILGQKVEFLVSFYNNEISEKSEIFDDQFSVERPDGSNFTLKIRSTKLEDSAMYFCASSVRGTSNQPQHFGDGTRLSIL.

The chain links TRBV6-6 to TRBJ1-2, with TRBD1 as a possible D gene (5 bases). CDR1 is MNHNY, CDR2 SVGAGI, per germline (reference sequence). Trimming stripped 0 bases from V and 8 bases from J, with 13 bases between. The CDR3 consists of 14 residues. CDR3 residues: CASSYSVQGAGYTF. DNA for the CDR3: TGTGCCAGCAGTTACTCGGTCCAAGGGGCGGGCTACACCTTC.

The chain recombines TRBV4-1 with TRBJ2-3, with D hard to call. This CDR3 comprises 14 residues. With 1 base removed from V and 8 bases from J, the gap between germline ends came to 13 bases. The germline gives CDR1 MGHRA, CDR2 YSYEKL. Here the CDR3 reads CASSQGGSSVTQYF. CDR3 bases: TGCGCCAGCAGCCAAGGAGGCTCCTCCGTTACGCAGTATTTT.

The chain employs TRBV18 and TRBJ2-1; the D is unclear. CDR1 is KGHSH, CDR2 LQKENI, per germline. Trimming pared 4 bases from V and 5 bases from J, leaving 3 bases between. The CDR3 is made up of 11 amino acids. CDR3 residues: CASSLNNEQFF. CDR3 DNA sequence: TGTGCCAGCTCACTTAACAATGAGCAGTTCTTC.

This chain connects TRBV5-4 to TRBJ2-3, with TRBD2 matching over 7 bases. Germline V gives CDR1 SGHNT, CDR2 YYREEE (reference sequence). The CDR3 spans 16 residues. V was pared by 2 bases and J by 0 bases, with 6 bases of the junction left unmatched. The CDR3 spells CASSFSSGTSTDTQYF. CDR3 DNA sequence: TGTGCCAGCAGCTTCTCTAGCGGAACCAGCACAGATACGCAGTATTTT.

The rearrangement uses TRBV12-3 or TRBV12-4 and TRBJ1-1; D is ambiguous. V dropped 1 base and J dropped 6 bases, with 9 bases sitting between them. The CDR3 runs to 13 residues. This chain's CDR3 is CASSLGRVAEAFF. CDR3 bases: TGTGCCAGCAGTTTAGGGCGGGTAGCTGAAGCTTTCTTT.

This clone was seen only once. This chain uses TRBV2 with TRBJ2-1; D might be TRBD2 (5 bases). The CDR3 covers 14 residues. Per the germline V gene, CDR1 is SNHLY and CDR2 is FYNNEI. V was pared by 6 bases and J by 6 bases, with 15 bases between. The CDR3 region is CASRGDGLRNEQFF. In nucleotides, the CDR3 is TGTGCCAGCAGGGGAGACGGGCTCCGCAATGAGCAGTTCTTC.

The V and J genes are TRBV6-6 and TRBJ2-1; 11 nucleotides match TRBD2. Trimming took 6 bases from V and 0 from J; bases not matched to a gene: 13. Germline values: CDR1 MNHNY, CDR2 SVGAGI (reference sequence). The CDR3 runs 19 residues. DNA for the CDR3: TGTGCCAGCAGACGAGGGACTAGCGGCGCTGCCGTCTCCTACAATGAGCAGTTCTTC. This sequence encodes CASRRGTSGAAVSYNEQFF.

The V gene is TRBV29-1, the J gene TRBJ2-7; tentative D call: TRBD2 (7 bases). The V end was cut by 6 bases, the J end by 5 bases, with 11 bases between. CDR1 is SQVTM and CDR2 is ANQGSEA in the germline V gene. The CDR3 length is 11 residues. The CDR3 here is CSVQGGDEQYF. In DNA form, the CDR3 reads TGCAGCGTCCAAGGGGGGGACGAGCAGTACTTC.

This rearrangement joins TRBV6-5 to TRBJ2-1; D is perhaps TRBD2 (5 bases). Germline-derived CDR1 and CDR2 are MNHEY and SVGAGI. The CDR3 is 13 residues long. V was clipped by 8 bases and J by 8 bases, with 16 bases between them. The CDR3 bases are TGTGCCAGCCGTTCGGCTGGCGGGTATGAGCAGTTCTTC. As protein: CASRSAGGYEQFF.

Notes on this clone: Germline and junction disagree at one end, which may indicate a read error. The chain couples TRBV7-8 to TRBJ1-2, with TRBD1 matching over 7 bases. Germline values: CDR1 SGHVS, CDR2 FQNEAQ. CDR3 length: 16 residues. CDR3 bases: TGTGCCAGCAGCGTAGCCCCGACAGGGAAGCCTAATGGCTACACCTTC. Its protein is CASSVAPTGKPNGYTF.

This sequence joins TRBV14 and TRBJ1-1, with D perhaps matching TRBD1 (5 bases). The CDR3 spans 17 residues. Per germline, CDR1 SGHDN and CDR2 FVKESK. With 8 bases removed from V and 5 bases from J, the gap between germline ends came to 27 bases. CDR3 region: CASGLFGGDLAATEAFF. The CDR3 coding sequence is TGTGCCAGCGGGTTATTCGGGGGGGACCTCGCTGCGACTGAAGCTTTCTTT.

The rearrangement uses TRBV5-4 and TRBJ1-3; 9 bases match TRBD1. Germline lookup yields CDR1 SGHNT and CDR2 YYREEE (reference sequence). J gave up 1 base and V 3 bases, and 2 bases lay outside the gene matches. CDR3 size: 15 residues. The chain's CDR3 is CASSSGTGSGNTIYF. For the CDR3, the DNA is TGTGCCAGCAGCTCGGGGACAGGGTCTGGAAACACCATATATTTT.

The DNA for the CDR3 is TGTGCCAGTAGTATCACAGCCACGGATCAGCCCCAGCATTTT. It codes for CASSITATDQPQHF. This chain connects TRBV19 to TRBJ1-5; D gene ambiguous. CDR3 size: 14 residues. Germline V gene lookup returns CDR1 LNHDA and CDR2 SQIVND (reference sequence). V lost 3 bases, J lost 5 bases, and 11 bases lay in between.

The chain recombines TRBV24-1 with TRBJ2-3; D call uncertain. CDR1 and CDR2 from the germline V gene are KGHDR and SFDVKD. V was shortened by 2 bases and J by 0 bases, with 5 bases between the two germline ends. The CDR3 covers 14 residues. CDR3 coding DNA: TGTGCCACCAGTGATTGGGCAAGCACAGATACGCAGTATTTT. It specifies CATSDWASTDTQYF.

CDR3 nucleotide sequence: TGTGCCAGCAGCCTGGGACTAACGCGGGGGGGCCTTCGGGAGACCCAGTACTTC. Encoded protein: CASSLGLTRGGLRETQYF. The J gene is TRBJ2-5, the V gene TRBV3-1 (or the pseudogene TRBV3-2), with TRBD2 matching 9 bases. The length of the CDR3 is 18 residues. CDR1 is LGHDT, CDR2 YNNKEL, per germline (reference sequence). Losses at the gene ends were 4 bases for V and 5 bases for J; bases not matched to a gene: 17.

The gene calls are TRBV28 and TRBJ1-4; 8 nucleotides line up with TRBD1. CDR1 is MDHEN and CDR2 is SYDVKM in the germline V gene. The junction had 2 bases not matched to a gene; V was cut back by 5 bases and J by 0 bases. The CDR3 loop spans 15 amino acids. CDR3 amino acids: CASSPTGATNEKLFF. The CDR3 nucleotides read TGTGCCAGCAGTCCGACAGGGGCAACTAATGAAAAACTGTTTTTT. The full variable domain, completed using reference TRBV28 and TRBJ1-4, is DVKVTQSSRYLVKRTGEKVFLECVQDMDHENMFWYRQDPGLGLRLIYFSYDVKMKEKGDIPEGYSVSREKKERFSLILESASTNQTSMYLCASSPTGATNEKLFFGSGTQLSVL.

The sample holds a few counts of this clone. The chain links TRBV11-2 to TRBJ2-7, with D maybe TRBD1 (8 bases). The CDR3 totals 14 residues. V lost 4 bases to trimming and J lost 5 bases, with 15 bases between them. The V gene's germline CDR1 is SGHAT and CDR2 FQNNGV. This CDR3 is CASSSQGAGDEQYF. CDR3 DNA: TGTGCCAGCAGCTCGCAGGGGGCGGGGGACGAGCAGTACTTC.

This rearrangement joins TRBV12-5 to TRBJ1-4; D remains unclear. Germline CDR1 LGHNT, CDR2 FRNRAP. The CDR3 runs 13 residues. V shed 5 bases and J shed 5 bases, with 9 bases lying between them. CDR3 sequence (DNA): TGTGCTAGTGGTCTCTCGAGAAATGAAAAACTGTTTTTT. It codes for CASGLSRNEKLFF. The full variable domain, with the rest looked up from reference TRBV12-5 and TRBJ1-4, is DARVTQTPRHKVTEMGQEVTMRCQPILGHNTVFWYRQTMMQGLELLAYFRNRAPLDDSGMPKDRFSAEMPDATLATLKIQPSEPRDSAVYFCASGLSRNEKLFFGSGTQLSVL.

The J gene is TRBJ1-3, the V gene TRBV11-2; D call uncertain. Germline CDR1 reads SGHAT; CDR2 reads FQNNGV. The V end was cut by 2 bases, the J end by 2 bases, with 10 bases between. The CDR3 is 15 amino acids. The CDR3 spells CASSLRGGAGNTIYF. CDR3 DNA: TGTGCCAGCAGCTTAAGAGGAGGCGCTGGAAACACCATATATTTT.

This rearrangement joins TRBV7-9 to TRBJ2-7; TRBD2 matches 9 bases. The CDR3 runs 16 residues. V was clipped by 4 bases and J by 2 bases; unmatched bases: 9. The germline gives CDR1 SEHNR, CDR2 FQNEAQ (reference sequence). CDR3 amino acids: CASSSPTSGTTYEQYF. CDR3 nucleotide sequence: TGTGCCAGCAGCTCCCCGACTAGCGGCACCACCTACGAGCAGTACTTC.